The 21 T cell receptor beta chains given below trace back to one sample, sequenced in a study of blood T cell repertoires in COVID-19. Here immunoSEQ multiplex PCR was the method, and the copy in TCRdb shows in-frame clones only, minus some. This table holds 190,000 or so clones, 80% to 90% found once. The sample taken for sequencing was peripheral blood. These receptor sequences come from a woman between 18 and 29 years old who had recovered from COVID-19.

The gene calls are TRBV3-1 (or the pseudogene TRBV3-2) and TRBJ1-1; 9 bases map to TRBD1. J lost 5 bases, V lost 7 bases, and 5 bases had no gene match. The CDR3 runs 13 residues. CDR1 LGHDT and CDR2 YNNKEL come from the germline V gene (reference sequence). CDR3 residues: CASITQGATEAFF. CDR3 DNA: TGTGCCAGCATCACACAGGGGGCTACTGAAGCTTTCTTT.

This rearrangement joins TRBV27 to TRBJ2-5; TRBD1 is a possible D gene (5 bases). The CDR3 totals 13 residues. Trimming shortened V by 9 bases and J by 5 bases, and 16 bases separated the two germline ends. Germline values: CDR1 MNHEY, CDR2 SMNVEV (reference sequence). The CDR3 is CASKAGNGETQYF. The CDR3 DNA reads as TGTGCCAGTAAAGCAGGGAATGGGGAGACCCAGTACTTC.

The chain links TRBV27 to TRBJ1-4; D ambiguous. CDR1 MNHEY and CDR2 SMNVEV come from the germline V gene (reference sequence). V was trimmed by 3 bases and J by 4 bases, leaving 9 bases between them. The CDR3 length is 14 residues. CDR3 residues: CASSFGGSNEKLFF. DNA of the CDR3: TGTGCCAGCAGTTTTGGCGGGAGTAATGAAAAACTGTTTTTT.

V is TRBV6-5 and J is TRBJ2-5; TRBD1 agrees at 7 bases. V was pared by 0 bases and J by 2 bases, with 0 bases of the junction left unmatched. Germline V gene lookup returns CDR1 MNHEY and CDR2 SVGAGI. CDR3 length equals 14 residues. DNA of the CDR3: TGTGCCAGCAGTTACTCGACAGGGCAAGAGACCCAGTACTTC. Protein product: CASSYSTGQETQYF.

The chain has TRBV5-6 and TRBJ1-1; no definite D call. The CDR3 is 13 residues long. Germline V lookup: CDR1 SGHDT, CDR2 YYEEEE. Trimming pared 5 bases from V and 4 bases from J, leaving 12 bases between. The chain's CDR3 is CASSAGGFTEAFF. DNA for the CDR3: TGTGCCAGCAGTGCCGGAGGCTTCACTGAAGCTTTCTTT.

The rearrangement uses TRBV5-1 and TRBJ2-7; TRBD2 agrees at 8 bases. CDR1 is SGHRS and CDR2 is YFSETQ in the germline V gene. CDR3 length equals 18 residues. Losses at the gene ends were 0 bases for V and 2 bases for J; bases not matched to a gene: 13. The CDR3 region has the DNA TGCGCCAGCAGCTTGGCAGCAGCGGGGGATTTGGCCACCTACGAGCAGTACTTC. Encoded protein: CASSLAAAGDLATYEQYF.

In nucleotides, the CDR3 is TGTGCCAGCAGCTGGGCGCACTCAAACACAGATACGCAGTATTTT. Its translation is CASSWAHSNTDTQYF. The V call is TRBV7-9, the J call TRBJ2-3; D gene ambiguous. The V gene lost 4 bases and the J gene lost 2 bases, with 13 bases spanning the gap. Germline CDR1 and CDR2: SEHNR and FQNEAQ (reference sequence). The CDR3 consists of 15 residues.

The V gene is TRBV24-1, the J gene TRBJ2-5; TRBD1 aligns across 10 bases. The V and J ends lost 8 bases and 2 bases, in that order; junction bases with no gene match: 4. The length of the CDR3 is 14 residues. Germline CDR1 reads KGHDR; CDR2 reads SFDVKD. The CDR3 bases are TGTGCCACCAACGGGACAGGGGATCAAGAGACCCAGTACTTC. It specifies CATNGTGDQETQYF.

The chain recombines TRBV7-2 with TRBJ2-3; a weak D match, TRBD1 (6 bases). Germline CDR1 SGHTA, CDR2 FQGNSA. There are 13 residues in the CDR3. Deletions cut 3 bases from V and 9 bases from J, with 13 bases between. In DNA, the CDR3 is TGTGCCAGCAGCTTTCCAGGACAGCCAACGCAGTATTTT. Its translation is CASSFPGQPTQYF.

The gene calls are TRBV11-3 and TRBJ2-7, with a weak D call TRBD1 (6 bases). Germline values: CDR1 SGHNT, CDR2 YENEEA. The CDR3 is 15 amino acids. Trimming removed 9 bases at V and 4 bases at J, with 22 bases between. The CDR3 reads CARSGSDRAIYEQYV. CDR3 sequence (DNA): TGTGCCAGGTCGGGGTCGGACAGAGCGATATACGAGCAGTACGTC.

The rearrangement uses TRBV29-1 and TRBJ2-2; 7 bases match TRBD2. CDR1 and CDR2 from the germline V gene are SQVTM and ANQGSEA. V dropped 7 bases and J dropped 1; count of bases not matched to a gene: 6. This CDR3 is built from 14 residues. CDR3 sequence reads: CSAQSGKNTGELFF. The CDR3 region has the DNA TGCAGCGCCCAAAGCGGGAAGAACACCGGGGAGCTGTTTTTT.

The genes are TRBV7-2 and TRBJ1-5, with a possible D match to TRBD1 (6 bases). V was trimmed by 0 bases and J by 2 bases, leaving 17 bases between them. Germline assignment: CDR1 SGHTA and CDR2 FQGNSA. There are 18 residues in the CDR3. CDR3 amino acids: CASSLALLRGAGNQPQHF. CDR3 DNA: TGTGCCAGCAGCTTAGCGCTGCTACGGGGGGCAGGCAATCAGCCCCAGCATTTT.

The V and J genes are TRBV5-1 and TRBJ2-7, with a possible D match to TRBD1 (6 bases). This CDR3 comprises 13 residues. In germline, CDR1 is SGHRS, CDR2 YFSETQ. The V end was cut by 0 bases, the J end by 4 bases, with 8 bases between. DNA of the CDR3: TGCGCCAGCAGCTTGGACAGGGCTTACGAGCAGTACTTC. Amino acid sequence: CASSLDRAYEQYF.

The rearrangement uses TRBV6-2 or TRBV6-3 and TRBJ2-1, with 13 nucleotides matching TRBD2. Trimming took 6 bases from V and 6 from J; bases not matched to a gene: 2. This CDR3 spans 14 amino acids. Germline V gene lookup returns CDR1 MNHEY and CDR2 SVGEGT. The CDR3 loop reads CASSGTSGANEQFF. The CDR3 nucleotides are TGTGCCAGCAGCGGGACTAGCGGGGCCAATGAGCAGTTCTTC.

The chain uses TRBV25-1 and TRBJ2-1; a possible D gene is TRBD2 (5 bases). The germline gives CDR1 MGHDK, CDR2 SYGVNS. V lost 3 bases, J lost 3 bases, and 9 bases lay in between. The CDR3 totals 14 residues. In DNA, the CDR3 is TGTGCCAGCAGTGACCCCGACTACTACAATGAGCAGTTCTTC. As protein: CASSDPDYYNEQFF.

The chain employs TRBV6-4 and TRBJ1-1; D is possibly TRBD1 (6 bases). Germline CDR1 and CDR2: MRHNA and SNTAGT. The CDR3 sequence is 13 residues long. V was clipped by 3 bases and J by 1 base, with 6 bases between them. Here the CDR3 DNA reads TGTGCCAGCAGTGAACAGGGGAACACTGAAGCTTTCTTT. This encodes CASSEQGNTEAFF.

The genes are TRBV11-2 and TRBJ2-2, with 8 bases fitting TRBD2. V was clipped by 2 bases and J by 3 bases; unmatched bases: 2. The CDR3 has 15 amino acids. Per the germline V gene, CDR1 is SGHAT and CDR2 is FQNNGV. The CDR3 DNA is TGTGCCAGCAGCTTAACGGGGGGGTACACCGGGGAGCTGTTTTTT. Translating gives CASSLTGGYTGELFF.

The V and J genes are TRBV18 and TRBJ2-1, with 10 bases fitting TRBD1. The CDR3 runs to 15 residues. CDR1 is KGHSH and CDR2 is LQKENI in the germline V gene. Losses at the gene ends were 8 bases for V and 2 bases for J; bases not matched to a gene: 6. The CDR3 loop reads CASDTGTGAYNEQFF. The CDR3 DNA reads TGTGCCAGCGATACCGGGACAGGGGCCTACAATGAGCAGTTCTTC.

This clone occurred once. V usage is TRBV18 and J usage is TRBJ1-1, with a weak D call TRBD1 (5 bases). Germline CDR1 KGHSH, CDR2 LQKENI. V was pared by 3 bases and J by 3 bases, with 8 bases between. The CDR3 has 13 amino acids. CDR3 sequence reads: CASSPRGDTEAFF. CDR3 DNA: TGTGCCAGCTCACCCCGGGGGGACACTGAAGCTTTCTTT.

This chain connects TRBV7-8 to TRBJ1-1; D is possibly TRBD1 (6 bases). The CDR3 is 14 amino acids. Germline V gene lookup returns CDR1 SGHVS and CDR2 FQNEAQ. V lost 1 base, J lost 7 bases, and 13 bases lay in between. This CDR3 reads CASSLVHQGNEAFF. CDR3 in DNA: TGTGCCAGCAGCTTAGTTCACCAGGGGAATGAAGCTTTCTTT.

The V call is TRBV7-8, the J call TRBJ2-2; TRBD2 agrees at 11 bases. Losses at the gene ends were 5 bases for V and 1 base for J; bases not matched to a gene: 6. Germline loops: CDR1 SGHVS, CDR2 FQNEAQ. This CDR3 is built from 17 residues. The CDR3 region has the DNA TGTGCCAGCAGCCCGGGACTAGCGGTACTGAACACCGGGGAGCTGTTTTTT. Its protein product is CASSPGLAVLNTGELFF.